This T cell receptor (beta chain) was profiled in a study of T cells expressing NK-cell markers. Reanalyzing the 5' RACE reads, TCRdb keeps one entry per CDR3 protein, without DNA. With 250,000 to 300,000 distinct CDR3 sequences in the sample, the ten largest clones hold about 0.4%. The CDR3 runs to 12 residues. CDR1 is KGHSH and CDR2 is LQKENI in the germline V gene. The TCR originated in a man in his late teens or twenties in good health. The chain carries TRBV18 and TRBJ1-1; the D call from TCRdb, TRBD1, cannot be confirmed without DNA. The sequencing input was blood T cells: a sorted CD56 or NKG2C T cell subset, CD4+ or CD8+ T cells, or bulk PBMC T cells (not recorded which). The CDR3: CASSPPTGHAFF.